A selection of T cell receptor beta chains follows, all from one sample in a study of cytomegalovirus exposure and HLA in healthy donors. Generated by immunoSEQ multiplex PCR, the TCRdb table keeps only in-frame clones and is missing some. Found here are some 120,000 clones, 70% to 75% of them singletons; the top ten hold over 3.5%. Material for sequencing was PBMCs. Receptors were obtained from a woman aged 40 to 50 in good health and CMV-seronegative. CDR3s include the opening cysteine and the closing phenylalanine or tryptophan. D genes are given only for firm matches. Expanded clones get a size class; other rows say once, few or many, or leave the size out.

size: -
V: TRBV6-5
length: 15
D: TRBD1
J: TRBJ2-7
CDR3: CASSYSGTGGLEQYF
DNA: TGTGCCAGCAGTTATTCCGGGACAGGGGGCCTCGAGCAGTACTTC

size: -
V: TRBV7-9
length: 11
D: -
J: TRBJ2-7
CDR3: CSSSLTGEQYF
DNA: TGTTCCAGCAGCTTAACGGGAGAGCAGTACTTC

size: -
V: TRBV7-9
length: 12
D: -
J: TRBJ2-3
CDR3: CASSFSEHTQYF
DNA: TGTGCCAGCAGCTTTAGCGAGCATACGCAGTATTTT

size: -
V: TRBV6-5
length: 15
D: -
J: TRBJ1-2
CDR3: CASSRDSSLFYGYTF
DNA: TGTGCCAGCAGTCGAGACAGTTCACTCTTCTATGGCTACACCTTC

size: -
V: TRBV9
length: 11
D: -
J: TRBJ2-3
CDR3: CASGDRYTQYF
DNA: TGTGCCAGCGGCGATCGGTATACGCAGTATTTT

size: -
V: TRBV19
length: 15
D: TRBD1
J: TRBJ1-2
CDR3: CASMTGASPPHGYTF
DNA: TGTGCCAGTATGACAGGGGCATCTCCCCCCCATGGCTACACCTTC

size: once
V: TRBV23-1
length: 17
D: TRBD1
J: TRBJ1-6
CDR3: CASRYTGASSYNSPLHF
DNA: TGCGCCAGCAGGTACACAGGGGCGAGCTCCTATAATTCACCCCTCCACTTT

size: few
V: TRBV5-1
length: 14
D: TRBD1
J: TRBJ1-1
CDR3: CASSPGQMNTEAFF
DNA: TGCGCCAGCAGCCCGGGACAGATGAACACTGAAGCTTTCTTT

size: -
V: TRBV28
length: 15
D: TRBD1
J: TRBJ1-2
CDR3: CASSLSGTGSYGYTF
DNA: TGTGCCAGCAGTTTAAGCGGGACAGGGTCCTATGGCTACACCTTC

size: once
V: TRBV5-1
length: 15
D: -
J: TRBJ1-6
CDR3: CASSLVTTDNSPLHF
DNA: TGCGCCAGCAGCTTAGTAACGACTGATAATTCACCCCTCCACTTT

size: -
V: TRBV27
length: 15
D: TRBD1
J: TRBJ1-5
CDR3: CASSPFGQGYQPQHF
DNA: TGTGCCAGCAGTCCATTCGGACAGGGTTATCAGCCCCAGCATTTT

size: -
V: TRBV7-3
length: 15
D: TRBD1
J: TRBJ2-1
CDR3: CASSPGQGREDEQFF
DNA: TGTGCCAGCAGCCCAGGACAGGGCCGAGAGGATGAGCAGTTCTTC

size: -
V: TRBV4-3
length: 14
D: TRBD1
J: TRBJ1-2
CDR3: CASSPDRLNYGYTF
DNA: TGCGCCAGCAGCCCGGACAGGCTAAACTATGGCTACACCTTC

size: -
V: TRBV5-6
length: 15
D: TRBD2
J: TRBJ2-7
CDR3: CASSLMTSGRGEQYF
DNA: TGTGCCAGCAGCTTGATGACTAGCGGGAGGGGGGAGCAGTACTTC

size: -
V: TRBV9
length: 15
D: TRBD2
J: TRBJ2-1
CDR3: CASTEAGVHYNEQFF
DNA: TGTGCCAGCACTGAGGCGGGAGTTCACTACAATGAGCAGTTCTTC

size: -
V: TRBV5-1
length: 15
D: TRBD1
J: TRBJ1-4
CDR3: CASSWTGGGGEKLFF
DNA: TGCGCCAGCAGCTGGACAGGGGGCGGGGGTGAAAAACTGTTTTTT

size: -
V: TRBV5-1
length: 13
D: TRBD1
J: TRBJ1-2
CDR3: CASGTTGGYGYTF
DNA: TGCGCCAGCGGGACCACAGGGGGCTATGGCTACACCTTC

size: few
V: TRBV11-1
length: 16
D: -
J: TRBJ2-1
CDR3: CASSLGWQGSYNEQFF
DNA: TGTGCCAGCAGCTTAGGATGGCAGGGCTCCTACAATGAGCAGTTCTTC

size: -
V: TRBV28
length: 18
D: -
J: TRBJ2-3
CDR3: CASSPRGAWTAKTDTQYF
DNA: TGTGCCAGCAGTCCACGGGGTGCTTGGACTGCCAAAACAGATACGCAGTATTTT

size: -
V: TRBV5-6
length: 15
D: TRBD1
J: TRBJ1-2
CDR3: CASSPGTGGFVGYTF
DNA: TGTGCCAGCAGCCCCGGGACAGGGGGCTTTGTTGGCTACACCTTC

size: -
V: TRBV5-1
length: 15
D: TRBD1
J: TRBJ2-7
CDR3: CASSFGTGHNYEQYF
DNA: TGCGCCAGCAGCTTTGGGACAGGGCATAACTACGAGCAGTACTTC

size: -
V: TRBV19
length: 12
D: TRBD1
J: TRBJ1-2
CDR3: CASGDRDYGYTF
DNA: TGTGCCAGCGGGGACAGGGACTATGGCTACACCTTC

size: -
V: TRBV7-8
length: 15
D: TRBD2
J: TRBJ2-7
CDR3: CASSSSSGGFGEQYF
DNA: TGTGCCAGCAGCTCGTCTAGCGGGGGCTTTGGCGAGCAGTACTTC

size: -
V: TRBV2
length: 17
D: TRBD2
J: TRBJ2-3
CDR3: CASSQMLAGPFKDTQYF
DNA: TGTGCCAGCAGTCAAATGCTAGCGGGGCCCTTCAAGGATACGCAGTATTTT

size: once
V: TRBV4-2
length: 17
D: -
J: TRBJ2-1
CDR3: CASSQGLGRTSYNEQFF
DNA: TGTGCCAGCAGCCAGGGGTTAGGGAGGACGTCCTACAATGAGCAGTTCTTC

size: once
V: TRBV6-5
length: 13
D: -
J: TRBJ1-5
CDR3: CATTPGGGQPQHF
DNA: TGTGCCACCACCCCCGGGGGAGGACAGCCCCAGCATTTT

size: -
V: TRBV11-1
length: 14
D: TRBD1
J: TRBJ1-1
CDR3: CASSLGQGYTEAFF
DNA: TGTGCCAGCAGCTTGGGACAGGGGTACACTGAAGCTTTCTTT

size: -
V: TRBV19
length: 14
D: -
J: TRBJ1-6
CDR3: CASSWFRADSPLHF
DNA: TGTGCCAGTAGCTGGTTCAGGGCGGACTCACCCCTCCACTTT

size: -
V: TRBV7-6
length: 12
D: -
J: TRBJ2-5
CDR3: CASSPVRETQYF
DNA: TGTGCCAGCAGCCCAGTGAGGGAGACCCAGTACTTC

size: -
V: TRBV7-3
length: 19
D: -
J: TRBJ1-5
CDR3: CASILTGFSHWVMDQPQHF
DNA: TGTGCCAGCATTCTTACAGGATTTTCTCACTGGGTGATGGATCAGCCCCAGCATTTT

size: -
V: TRBV12-5
length: 13
D: -
J: TRBJ2-5
CDR3: CASGDRAKETQYF
DNA: TGTGCTAGTGGTGATAGAGCAAAAGAGACCCAGTACTTC

size: -
V: TRBV7-2
length: 17
D: TRBD1
J: TRBJ1-4
CDR3: CASSLDLAGGTNEKLFF
DNA: TGTGCCAGCAGCTTAGACCTCGCAGGGGGGACTAATGAAAAACTGTTTTTT

size: few
V: TRBV4-3
length: 15
D: TRBD2
J: TRBJ2-7
CDR3: CASSLLAGKGYEQYF
DNA: TGCGCCAGCAGCCTACTAGCGGGGAAGGGTTACGAGCAGTACTTC

size: once
V: TRBV28
length: 13
D: -
J: TRBJ2-5
CDR3: CAIQTTGIETQYF
DNA: TGTGCCATCCAGACGACAGGAATAGAGACCCAGTACTTC

size: -
V: TRBV6-1
length: 17
D: -
J: TRBJ1-2
CDR3: CASSESGGRRASYGYTF
DNA: TGTGCCAGCAGTGAAAGTGGTGGGCGCAGGGCCAGCTATGGCTACACCTTC

size: -
V: TRBV10-3
length: 16
D: TRBD1
J: TRBJ1-1
CDR3: CAISDLNRGSNTEAFF
DNA: TGTGCCATCAGTGACCTCAACAGGGGCTCGAACACTGAAGCTTTCTTT

size: -
V: TRBV4-3
length: 17
D: TRBD1
J: TRBJ2-2
CDR3: CASSQARDSANTGELFF
DNA: TGCGCCAGCAGCCAAGCCCGGGACAGCGCGAACACCGGGGAGCTGTTTTTT

size: -
V: TRBV6-5
length: 16
D: TRBD2
J: TRBJ2-5
CDR3: CASSYGLAGGQETQYF
DNA: TGTGCCAGCAGTTACGGGCTAGCGGGGGGCCAAGAGACCCAGTACTTC

size: -
V: TRBV9
length: 14
D: -
J: TRBJ2-1
CDR3: CASSAQGMGNEQFF
DNA: TGTGCCAGCAGCGCCCAGGGGATGGGGAATGAGCAGTTCTTC

size: -
V: TRBV5-6
length: 15
D: -
J: TRBJ1-2
CDR3: CASSLEGITGYGYTF
DNA: TGTGCCAGCAGCTTGGAGGGGATAACGGGCTATGGCTACACCTTC

size: -
V: TRBV4-3
length: 13
D: TRBD1
J: TRBJ1-2
CDR3: CASSLGQGHGYTF
DNA: TGCGCCAGCAGCCTGGGACAGGGCCATGGCTACACCTTC

size: -
V: TRBV30
length: 13
D: -
J: TRBJ2-5
CDR3: CAWDFSVAETQYF
DNA: TGTGCCTGGGACTTCTCGGTGGCAGAGACCCAGTACTTC

size: -
V: TRBV7-2
length: 15
D: -
J: TRBJ2-2
CDR3: CASRRGQRDTGELFF
DNA: TGTGCCAGCAGACGGGGACAGCGGGACACCGGGGAGCTGTTTTTT

size: -
V: TRBV28
length: 14
D: TRBD1
J: TRBJ1-2
CDR3: CASSLQNRGEGYTF
DNA: TGTGCCAGCAGTTTACAAAACAGGGGAGAGGGCTACACCTTC

size: few
V: TRBV28
length: 13
D: -
J: TRBJ2-7
CDR3: CASSRQHTYEQYF
DNA: TGTGCCAGCAGTCGACAGCATACCTACGAGCAGTACTTC

size: few
V: TRBV5-4
length: 15
D: -
J: TRBJ2-1
CDR3: CASSRGDNSYNEQFF
DNA: TGTGCCAGCAGCCGAGGGGACAACTCCTACAATGAGCAGTTCTTC

size: -
V: TRBV4-3
length: 15
D: -
J: TRBJ1-5
CDR3: CASSQELGHNQPQHF
DNA: TGCGCCAGCAGCCAAGAGTTGGGCCATAATCAGCCCCAGCATTTT

size: -
V: TRBV28
length: 12
D: -
J: TRBJ2-7
CDR3: CASSLFPGESYF
DNA: TGTGCCAGCAGTTTATTCCCTGGAGAGTCGTACTTC

size: -
V: TRBV28
length: 15
D: -
J: TRBJ2-3
CDR3: CASRGGDWYTDTQYF
DNA: TGTGCCAGCAGAGGAGGGGATTGGTACACAGATACGCAGTATTTT

size: -
V: TRBV19
length: 14
D: TRBD1
J: TRBJ1-4
CDR3: CASSADRGFEKLFF
DNA: TGTGCCAGTAGCGCCGACAGGGGGTTTGAAAAACTGTTTTTT

size: once
V: TRBV4-3
length: 15
D: -
J: TRBJ2-1
CDR3: CASSQPGDSYNEQFF
DNA: TGCGCCAGCAGCCAACCGGGGGATTCCTACAATGAGCAGTTCTTC

size: -
V: TRBV27
length: 15
D: TRBD1
J: TRBJ2-7
CDR3: CASSIWTGGPYEQYF
DNA: TGTGCCAGCAGTATTTGGACAGGGGGACCCTACGAGCAGTACTTC

size: once
V: TRBV2
length: 11
D: -
J: TRBJ2-1
CDR3: CASSEYPEQFF
DNA: TGTGCCAGCAGTGAATATCCCGAGCAGTTCTTC

size: medium-sized
V: TRBV29-1
length: 11
D: -
J: TRBJ1-2
CDR3: CSVVEPYGYTF
DNA: TGCAGCGTTGTGGAGCCGTATGGCTACACCTTC

size: -
V: TRBV16
length: 13
D: -
J: TRBJ2-1
CDR3: CASSQKEVGEQFF
DNA: TGTGCCAGCAGCCAAAAGGAGGTCGGGGAGCAGTTCTTC

size: -
V: TRBV9
length: 16
D: -
J: TRBJ2-3
CDR3: CASSVGAGAVTDTQYF
DNA: TGTGCCAGCAGCGTAGGGGCGGGGGCAGTTACAGATACGCAGTATTTT

size: -
V: TRBV5-1
length: 13
D: TRBD1
J: TRBJ2-1
CDR3: CASSPGQGNEQFF
DNA: TGCGCCAGCAGCCCAGGACAGGGCAATGAGCAGTTCTTC

size: -
V: TRBV7-9
length: 17
D: TRBD2
J: TRBJ2-1
CDR3: CASSFIRTSGIYNEQFF
DNA: TGTGCCAGCAGCTTTATCCGGACTAGCGGGATCTACAATGAGCAGTTCTTC

size: -
V: TRBV25-1
length: 14
D: -
J: TRBJ1-6
CDR3: CASSDEDWGSPLHF
DNA: TGTGCCAGCAGTGACGAGGACTGGGGTTCACCCCTCCACTTT